This T cell receptor (beta chain) was found in a study of blood T cell repertoires in COVID-19. About the study: Acute-phase and convalescent COVID-19 samples originated in the United States, Italy and Spain.

Assay used: immunoSEQ multiplex PCR; TCRdb lists only in-frame clones, some missing. This sample has 190,000 or so clones, with about 83% found just once. Germline V gene lookup returns CDR1 SGHRS and CDR2 YFSETQ. Trimming took 0 bases from V and 3 from J; bases not matched to a gene: 5. This CDR3 has 16 residues. This clone has only a few counts. This sequence joins TRBV5-1 and TRBJ2-7, with 11 bases aligning to TRBD1. The clonotype originates from a young woman who had recovered from COVID-19. The source material was peripheral blood. The CDR3 coding sequence is TGCGCCAGCAGCTTGGAGGGGACAGGGGGTGTCTACGAGCAGTACTTC. Protein sequence: CASSLEGTGGVYEQYF.